This TCR beta chain emerged from a study of human T cells and chemical hapten exposure. Study details: DPC at 2% was the sensitizing agent, placed on about 2 cm by about 2 cm of upper inner arm skin.

TCRdb itself ran the RACE reads through MiXCR, one entry per CDR3 protein. The sample gives fewer than 300,000 distinct CDR3 sequences, 8.6% of which show up once; 2% to 3% is in the top ten. The time point was: pre-sensitization, week 0. Treatment given: therapeutic diphenylcyclopropenone sensitization with weekly scalp DPC. V was shortened by 0 bases and J by 5 bases, with 11 bases between the two germline ends. The CDR3 loop spans 15 amino acids. Germline V lookup: CDR1 SGDLS, CDR2 YYNGEE. The receptor's source is a woman aged 40-49 years with alopecia areata. Some clones in this sample may be carry-over from other donors' samples. The J gene is TRBJ2-2, the V gene TRBV9, with D possibly matching TRBD2 (5 bases). The sample was whole blood, taken in connection with sensitization to the hapten diphenylcyclopropenone (DPC). The CDR3 protein is CASSVVAQLTGELFF. The CDR3 DNA is TGTGCCAGCAGCGTAGTAGCGCAGTTGACCGGGGAGCTGTTTTTT.